This entry lists 29 T cell receptor beta chains sequenced from one sample in a study of T cell changes during pregnancy in multiple sclerosis. Profiled with immunoSEQ multiplex PCR; TCRdb holds only in-frame clones, not every one. Among 84,000 or so clones listed, 94% were seen once. Material: peripheral blood, obtained in the third trimester of pregnancy. Receptors originate from a female donor with multiple sclerosis, enrolled in a pregnancy study.

The chain joins TRBV13 to TRBJ1-1; unclear D gene. The CDR3 contains 12 residues. Germline-derived CDR1 and CDR2 are PRHDT and FYEKMQ (reference sequence). The germline V and J ends were trimmed by 0 bases and 8 bases, with 7 bases remaining between them. In DNA, the CDR3 is TGTGCCAGCAGCTTAGGGCTAACCGAAGCTTTCTTT. Translated, it gives CASSLGLTEAFF.

The V gene is TRBV5-1, the J gene TRBJ2-7, with 8 bases identical to TRBD1. The germline V gene encodes CDR1 SGHRS and CDR2 YFSETQ. This CDR3 is built from 14 residues. V shed 4 bases, J shed 3 bases, and the junction held 6 bases outside the gene matches. CDR3 region: CASSLGQGGYEQYF. CDR3 nucleotide sequence: TGCGCCAGCAGCCTAGGACAGGGTGGCTACGAGCAGTACTTC.

The chain employs TRBV7-9 and TRBJ1-3; 7 positions match TRBD1. V was pared by 5 bases and J by 4 bases, with 17 bases of the junction left unmatched. The germline CDR1 and CDR2 sequences are SEHNR and FQNEAQ (reference sequence). This CDR3 region has 18 residues. The CDR3 region has the DNA TGTGCCAGCAGCACCGGAATAACAGGGGCCGGTAGGGGAAACACCATATATTTT. It yields the protein CASSTGITGAGRGNTIYF. The full variable domain, with the rest looked up from reference TRBV7-9 and TRBJ1-3, is DTGVSQNPRHKITKRGQNVTFRCDPISEHNRLYWYRQTLGQGPEFLTYFQNEAQLEKSRLLSDRFSAERPKGSFSTLEIQRTEQGDSAMYLCASSTGITGAGRGNTIYFGEGSWLTVV.

This chain links TRBV10-3 with TRBJ1-5; 7 bases agree with TRBD1. Germline trimming cut 6 bases from V and 1 base from J; bases unmatched to any gene: 6. This CDR3 contains 15 residues. From germline, CDR1 is ENHRY and CDR2 SYGVKD. CDR3 DNA sequence: TGTGCCATCAGACAGGGGTTGGAGAGCAATCAGCCCCAGCATTTT. Protein: CAIRQGLESNQPQHF.

The DNA for the CDR3 is TGTGCCAGCAGCTTACCAGGGGGCAACTATGGCTACACCTTC. Translation: CASSLPGGNYGYTF. This sequence joins TRBV11-2 and TRBJ1-2; 8 bases align to TRBD1. CDR1 SGHAT and CDR2 FQNNGV come from the germline V gene. V lost 2 bases to trimming and J lost 2 bases; unmatched junction nucleotides: 1. The CDR3 has 14 amino acids.

The chain is built from TRBV7-3 and TRBJ1-2; 10 positions match TRBD1. After removal of 4 bases from V and 5 bases from J, the junction contained 1 base not matched to a gene. From germline, CDR1 is SGHTA and CDR2 FQGTGA. The CDR3 spans 13 residues. CDR3 amino acids: CASSWGQGYGYTF. The CDR3 DNA reads as TGTGCCAGCAGCTGGGGACAGGGGTATGGCTACACCTTC.

The CDR3 is CASSYFIGGSPLHF. The CDR3 DNA follows: TGTGCCAGCAGCTATTTCATCGGGGGTTCACCCCTCCACTTT. The chain uses TRBV11-2 and TRBJ1-6; D is perhaps TRBD1 (5 bases). Germline-derived CDR1 and CDR2 are SGHAT and FQNNGV. The CDR3 has 14 amino acids. Trimming cost V 4 bases and J 9 bases, with 13 bases left between them.

J is TRBJ1-2 and V is TRBV5-6; D gene uncertain. The CDR3 extends over 14 amino acids. Germline V gene sequence: CDR1 SGHDT, CDR2 YYEEEE. The ends were cut back, 0 bases at V and 4 bases at J, with 10 bases in the middle. The DNA for the CDR3 is TGTGCCAGCAGCTTGGGGCAGCGCCTCTATGGCTACACCTTC. As protein: CASSLGQRLYGYTF.

This chain joins TRBV7-9 and TRBJ1-1; tentative D call: TRBD1 (6 bases). CDR3 length: 12 amino acids. The germline CDR1 and CDR2 sequences are SEHNR and FQNEAQ (reference sequence). V lost 11 bases and J lost 1, with 11 bases in between. CDR3 DNA: TGTGCCGGACAGAGGGGGAACACTGAAGCTTTCTTT. Its protein product is CAGQRGNTEAFF.

The V call is TRBV6-5, the J call TRBJ1-2, with D possibly TRBD1 on 5 matching bases. The V end was cut by 2 bases, the J end by 4 bases, with 17 bases between. Germline loops: CDR1 MNHEY, CDR2 SVGAGI. This CDR3 region has 16 residues. This CDR3 reads CASSYALAGEAYGYTF. For the CDR3, the DNA is TGTGCCAGCAGTTACGCCCTTGCGGGGGAGGCCTATGGCTACACCTTC.

J is TRBJ2-3 and V is TRBV28, with TRBD1 matching over 9 bases. V trimming: 5 bases; J trimming: 5 bases; junction bases outside the gene matches: 14. CDR1 MDHEN and CDR2 SYDVKM come from the germline V gene. The CDR3 totals 17 residues. CDR3 DNA: TGTGCCAGCAGTCCCCCCCCCAGGACAGGGGAGAAAGATACGCAGTATTTT. Amino acid sequence: CASSPPPRTGEKDTQYF. The variable domain in full, completed from reference TRBV28 and TRBJ2-3, reads DVKVTQSSRYLVKRTGEKVFLECVQDMDHENMFWYRQDPGLGLRLIYFSYDVKMKEKGDIPEGYSVSREKKERFSLILESASTNQTSMYLCASSPPPRTGEKDTQYFGPGTRLTVL.

The chain recombines TRBV2 with TRBJ1-3; 7 nucleotides line up with TRBD1. Germline V gene lookup returns CDR1 SNHLY and CDR2 FYNNEI. The CDR3 totals 17 residues. The ends lost 5 bases at V and 0 bases at J; junction bases unmatched: 10. CDR3 nucleotide sequence: TGTGCCAGCAGTTCCGACAGACAGGGACACTCTGGAAACACCATATATTTT. Residues: CASSSDRQGHSGNTIYF.

The rearrangement joins TRBV28 to TRBJ2-5; maybe TRBD1 (6 bases). Deletions cut 2 bases from V and 4 bases from J, with 17 bases between. The CDR3 consists of 16 residues. The germline V gene has CDR1 MDHEN and CDR2 SYDVKM. The CDR3 loop is CASSLRAGESRETQYF. For the CDR3, the DNA is TGTGCCAGCAGTTTACGGGCAGGGGAGAGTCGAGAGACCCAGTACTTC.

The chain employs TRBV5-1 and TRBJ2-7; 9 bases agree with TRBD1. This CDR3 contains 14 residues. From germline, CDR1 is SGHRS and CDR2 YFSETQ. V lost 5 bases, J lost 4 bases, and 7 bases stayed unmatched. In DNA form, the CDR3 reads TGCGCCAGCAGTCGGGGGACAGGGAGGTACGAGCAGTACTTC. Translation: CASSRGTGRYEQYF.

The V call is TRBV29-1, the J call TRBJ2-7; 7 nucleotides agree with TRBD2. Germline lookup yields CDR1 SQVTM and CDR2 ANQGSEA. V lost 6 bases and J lost 3; bases outside the gene matches: 11. The CDR3 sequence is 14 residues long. CDR3 loop: CSVLRGTTYYEQYF. The CDR3 coding sequence is TGCAGCGTCTTGCGGGGGACTACCTACTACGAGCAGTACTTC.

V usage is TRBV18 and J usage is TRBJ2-3, with TRBD2 matching over 11 bases. Germline assignment: CDR1 KGHSH and CDR2 LQKENI. V shed 3 bases and J 2 bases; nucleotides not matched to a gene: 7. This CDR3 is built from 17 residues. This CDR3 reads CASSPLASGGHTDTQYF. CDR3 coding DNA: TGTGCCAGCTCACCCCTGGCTAGCGGGGGGCACACAGATACGCAGTATTTT. The variable domain in full, completed from reference TRBV18 and TRBJ2-3, reads NAGVMQNPRHLVRRRGQEARLRCSPMKGHSHVYWYRQLPEEGLKFMVYLQKENIIDESGMPKERFSAEFPKEGPSILRIQQVVRGDSAAYFCASSPLASGGHTDTQYFGPGTRLTVL.

The rearrangement uses TRBV7-9 and TRBJ1-6, with D possibly matching TRBD1 (5 bases). CDR3 length: 12 residues. Germline CDR1 SEHNR, CDR2 FQNEAQ (reference sequence). Trimming left V 5 bases short and J 14 bases short, with 13 bases between. The DNA of the CDR3 is TGTGCCAGCAGCCCCCAGGGATCGGCCCTCCACTTT. Translation gives CASSPQGSALHF. Combining the CDR3 with reference TRBV7-9 and TRBJ1-6 gives the whole variable domain DTGVSQNPRHKITKRGQNVTFRCDPISEHNRLYWYRQTLGQGPEFLTYFQNEAQLEKSRLLSDRFSAERPKGSFSTLEIQRTEQGDSAMYLCASSPQGSALHFGNGTRLTVT.

The chain links TRBV7-6 to TRBJ2-3, with 12 nucleotides matching TRBD2. CDR3 length equals 18 residues. Trimming removed 3 bases from V and 1 base from J; junction bases left unmatched: 8. CDR1 SGHVS and CDR2 FNYEAQ come from the germline V gene. The CDR3: CASSFVTSGGRGTDTQYF. CDR3 bases: TGTGCCAGCAGCTTTGTGACTAGCGGGGGCCGTGGCACAGATACGCAGTATTTT.

The chain links TRBV5-1 to TRBJ1-1; D is unresolved. CDR1 is SGHRS, CDR2 YFSETQ, per germline. V lost 4 bases to trimming and J lost 10 bases, with 11 bases between them. This CDR3 spans 11 amino acids. CDR3 sequence (DNA): TGCGCCAGCAGCCCGGGGAGGAGAGCTTTCTTT. Its protein is CASSPGRRAFF. Full variable domain (remainder filled in from reference TRBV5-1 and TRBJ1-1): KAGVTQTPRYLIKTRGQQVTLSCSPISGHRSVSWYQQTPGQGLQFLFEYFSETQRNKGNFPGRFSGRQFSNSRSEMNVSTLELGDSALYLCASSPGRRAFFGQGTRLTVV.

The genes are TRBV5-4 and TRBJ2-3, with 14 bases identical to TRBD2. Trimming cost V 2 bases and J 6 bases; bases outside gene matches: 5. Germline V gives CDR1 SGHNT, CDR2 YYREEE (reference sequence). This CDR3 contains 16 residues. The CDR3 DNA follows: TGTGCCAGCAGCTTCTCGACTAGCGGGGGGGCGGATACGCAGTATTTT. It translates to CASSFSTSGGADTQYF.

The V call is TRBV13, the J call TRBJ2-7; no clear D. The V end lost 5 bases, the J end lost 2 bases, and 13 bases lay between the germline ends. Germline CDR1 is PRHDT and CDR2 is FYEKMQ (reference sequence). The length of the CDR3 is 14 residues. As DNA, the CDR3 is TGTGCCAGCAGCCAGGCAGGCAAGGCCTACGAGCAGTACTTC. Translated, it gives CASSQAGKAYEQYF.

The V gene is TRBV6-5, the J gene TRBJ1-3; 10 bases agree with TRBD1. Trimming removed 8 bases from V and 4 bases from J; junction bases left unmatched: 5. The CDR3 has 14 amino acids. Germline lookup yields CDR1 MNHEY and CDR2 SVGAGI. The CDR3 DNA sequence: TGTGCCAGCGTGGGACAGGGGTCCGGAAACACCATATATTTT. Translation: CASVGQGSGNTIYF.

The rearrangement uses TRBV2 and TRBJ1-4, with D uncertain. V was cut by 4 bases and J by 3 bases, with 9 bases left in between. CDR3 length equals 14 residues. In germline, CDR1 is SNHLY, CDR2 FYNNEI. CDR3 residues: CASSVMTPNEKLFF. DNA for the CDR3: TGTGCCAGCAGTGTTATGACTCCTAATGAAAAACTGTTTTTT. Filled out from reference TRBV2 and TRBJ1-4, the complete variable domain reads EPEVTQTPSHQVTQMGQEVILRCVPISNHLYFYWYRQILGQKVEFLVSFYNNEISEKSEIFDDQFSVERPDGSNFTLKIRSTKLEDSAMYFCASSVMTPNEKLFFGSGTQLSVL.

V and J are TRBV4-1 and TRBJ2-7, with 9 bases identical to TRBD1. CDR1 is MGHRA, CDR2 YSYEKL, per germline. The CDR3 is made up of 14 amino acids. Trimming cost V 4 bases and J 3 bases; bases outside gene matches: 4. The CDR3 protein is CASSPDRGDYEQYF. In DNA, the CDR3 is TGCGCCAGCAGCCCGGACAGGGGAGACTACGAGCAGTACTTC.

A single count supports this clone. The chain is built from TRBV5-5 and TRBJ1-2; D gene uncertain. The CDR3 spans 17 residues. V dropped 0 bases and J dropped 1 base, with 16 bases sitting between them. Per the germline V gene, CDR1 is SGHKS and CDR2 is YYEKEE (reference sequence). CDR3 residues: CASSLEIGPGSNYGYTF. DNA for the CDR3: TGTGCCAGCAGCTTGGAAATCGGTCCGGGGAGTAACTATGGCTACACCTTC.

This rearrangement joins TRBV18 to TRBJ1-6, with a weak D call TRBD1 (5 bases). The CDR3 loop spans 14 amino acids. The V and J ends lost 3 bases and 6 bases respectively, with 9 bases between them. CDR1 KGHSH and CDR2 LQKENI come from the germline V gene. The CDR3 DNA reads as TGTGCCAGCTCACCCAGCGGGGGTAATTCACCCCTCCACTTT. It translates to CASSPSGGNSPLHF.

This rearrangement joins TRBV5-1 to TRBJ2-1; the match to TRBD2 covers 8 bases. This CDR3 contains 14 residues. J gave up 8 bases and V 4 bases, and 8 bases lay outside the gene matches. CDR1 and CDR2 (germline): SGHRS, YFSETQ. The CDR3 region is CASSVAGGKYEQFF. The CDR3 region has the DNA TGCGCCAGCAGCGTCGCGGGGGGAAAATATGAGCAGTTCTTC.

The rearrangement links TRBV6-5 to TRBJ2-5; D is unclear. Germline values: CDR1 MNHEY, CDR2 SVGAGI. This CDR3 contains 14 residues. V shed 6 bases and J shed 5 bases, with 16 bases lying between them. The CDR3: CASRPWANGETQYF. The CDR3 nucleotides are TGTGCCAGCAGACCGTGGGCTAATGGGGAGACCCAGTACTTC.

Only a few counts were recorded for this clone. V gene TRBV2 combines with J gene TRBJ2-7, with 7 nucleotides matching TRBD1. Germline-derived CDR1 and CDR2 are SNHLY and FYNNEI. The J segment lost 4 bases and the V segment lost 7 bases, leaving 10 bases of the junction unmatched. The CDR3 has 14 residues. The CDR3 region has the DNA TGTGCCAGCATCCTCCCAGGGGGAACGTACGAGCAGTACTTC. Protein product: CASILPGGTYEQYF.